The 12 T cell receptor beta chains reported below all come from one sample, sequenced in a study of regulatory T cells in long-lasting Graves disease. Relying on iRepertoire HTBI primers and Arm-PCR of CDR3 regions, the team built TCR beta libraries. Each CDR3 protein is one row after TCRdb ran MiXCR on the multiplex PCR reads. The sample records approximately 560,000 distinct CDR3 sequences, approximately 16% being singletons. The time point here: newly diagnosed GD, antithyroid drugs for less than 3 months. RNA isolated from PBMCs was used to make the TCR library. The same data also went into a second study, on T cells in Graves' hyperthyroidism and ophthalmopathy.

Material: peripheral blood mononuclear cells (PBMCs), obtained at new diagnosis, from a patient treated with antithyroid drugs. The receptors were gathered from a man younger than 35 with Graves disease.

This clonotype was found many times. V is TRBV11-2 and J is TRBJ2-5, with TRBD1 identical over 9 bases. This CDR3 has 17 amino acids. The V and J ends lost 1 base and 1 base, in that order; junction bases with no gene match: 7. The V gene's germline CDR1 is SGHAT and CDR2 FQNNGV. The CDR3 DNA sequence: TGTGCCAGCAGCTTAGTTCGACAGGGGGTGCTCCAAGAGACCCAGTACTTC. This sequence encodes CASSLVRQGVLQETQYF.

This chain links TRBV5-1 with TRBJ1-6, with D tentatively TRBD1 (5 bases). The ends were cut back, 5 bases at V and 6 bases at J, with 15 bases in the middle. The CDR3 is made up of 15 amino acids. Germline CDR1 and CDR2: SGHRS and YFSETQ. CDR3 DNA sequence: TGCGCCAGCAGAGTCCAGGGAGGACCTAATTCACCCCTCCACTTT. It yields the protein CASRVQGGPNSPLHF.

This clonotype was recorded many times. CDR3 nucleotides: TGTGCCAGCAGGGAGGGGACTAGTTTGAACAATGAGCAGTTCTTC. It codes for CASREGTSLNNEQFF. V and J are TRBV12-3 or TRBV12-4 and TRBJ2-1; the match to TRBD2 covers 8 bases. This CDR3 is 15 amino acids long. V lost 6 bases, J lost 5 bases, and 9 bases stayed unmatched.

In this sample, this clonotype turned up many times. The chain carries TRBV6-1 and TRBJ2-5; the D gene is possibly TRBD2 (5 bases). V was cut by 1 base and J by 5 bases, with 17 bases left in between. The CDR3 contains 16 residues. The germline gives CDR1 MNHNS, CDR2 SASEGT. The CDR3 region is CASSEGLTGFQETQYF. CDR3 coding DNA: TGTGCCAGCAGTGAAGGACTCACGGGGTTCCAGGAGACCCAGTACTTC.

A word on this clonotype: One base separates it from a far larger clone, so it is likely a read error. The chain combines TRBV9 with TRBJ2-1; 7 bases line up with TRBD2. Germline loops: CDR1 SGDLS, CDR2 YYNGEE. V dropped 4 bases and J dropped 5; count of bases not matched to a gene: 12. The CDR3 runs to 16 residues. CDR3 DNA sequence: TGTGCCAGCAGCTTACGGTGGCGGGAGACCGACAATGAGCAGTTCTTC. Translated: CASSLRWRETDNEQFF.

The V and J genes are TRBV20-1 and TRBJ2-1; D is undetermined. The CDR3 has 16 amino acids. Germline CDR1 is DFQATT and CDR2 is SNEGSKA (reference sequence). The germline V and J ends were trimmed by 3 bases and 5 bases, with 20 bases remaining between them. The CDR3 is CSASWLVEVDDNEQFF. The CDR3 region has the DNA TGCAGTGCTAGTTGGCTGGTTGAGGTCGACGACAATGAGCAGTTCTTC.

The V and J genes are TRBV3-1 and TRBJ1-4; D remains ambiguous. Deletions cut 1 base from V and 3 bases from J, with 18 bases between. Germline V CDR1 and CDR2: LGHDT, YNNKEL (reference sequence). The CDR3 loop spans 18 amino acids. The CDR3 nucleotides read TGTGCCAGCAGCCAAGCGGGTTATAGAGGGTCTGCTAATGAAAAACTGTTTTTT. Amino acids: CASSQAGYRGSANEKLFF.

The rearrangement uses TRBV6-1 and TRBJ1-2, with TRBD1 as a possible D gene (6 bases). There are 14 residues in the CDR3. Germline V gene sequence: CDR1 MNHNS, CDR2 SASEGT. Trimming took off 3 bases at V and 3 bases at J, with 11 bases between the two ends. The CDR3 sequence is CASSEEHRDYGYTF. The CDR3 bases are TGTGCCAGCAGTGAGGAGCACAGGGACTATGGCTACACCTTC.

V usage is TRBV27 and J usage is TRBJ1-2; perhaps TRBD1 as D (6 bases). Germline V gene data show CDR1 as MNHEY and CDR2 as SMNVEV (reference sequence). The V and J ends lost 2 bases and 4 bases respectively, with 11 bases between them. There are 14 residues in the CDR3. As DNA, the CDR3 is TGTGCCAGCAGTTTAAGCAGGGGAACCTATGGCTACACCTTC. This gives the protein CASSLSRGTYGYTF.

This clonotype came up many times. The chain's CDR3 is CSARLAGRETQYF. The CDR3 DNA sequence: TGCAGTGCGCGGCTAGCGGGAAGAGAGACCCAGTACTTC. This chain joins TRBV20-1 and TRBJ2-5; 9 bases fit TRBD2. CDR1 DFQATT and CDR2 SNEGSKA come from the germline V gene (reference sequence). The CDR3 totals 13 residues. V dropped 6 bases and J dropped 4; count of bases not matched to a gene: 6.

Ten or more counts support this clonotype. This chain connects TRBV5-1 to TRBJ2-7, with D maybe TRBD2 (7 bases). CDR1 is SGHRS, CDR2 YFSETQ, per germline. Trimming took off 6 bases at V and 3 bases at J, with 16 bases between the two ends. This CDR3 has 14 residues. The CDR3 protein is CASTSGDTYYEQYF. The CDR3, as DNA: TGCGCCAGCACAAGCGGGGACACCTACTACGAGCAGTACTTC.

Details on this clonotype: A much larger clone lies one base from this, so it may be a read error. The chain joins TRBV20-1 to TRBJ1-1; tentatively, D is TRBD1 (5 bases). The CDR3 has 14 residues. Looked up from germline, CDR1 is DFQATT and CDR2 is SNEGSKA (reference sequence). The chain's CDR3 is CSTRDRPGLSEAFF. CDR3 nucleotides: TGCAGTACTAGAGATCGCCCGGGGCTCTCTGAAGCTTTCTTT.